This TCR beta chain originates from a study of identical twins. General study points: High-abundance cord blood beta clonotypes had fewer insertions; memory repertoires showed none. Donors were not followed over many years; analysis was cross-sectional. There was an excess of low generation probability in the out-of-frame alpha sequences that twins shared.

Template switching, a step in the protocol, added a universal primer site, and cDNA carried unique molecular identifiers. MiXCR, run by TCRdb on the 5' RACE reads, gives a single entry per CDR3 protein. The repertoire has 350,000 or so distinct CDR3 sequences, 7% to 9.5% of them found once; the top ten carry roughly 8.9%. In this sample, this clonotype turned up many times. Its antigen is currently unknown. Sequencing input: naive T cells sorted from blood. This receptor was identified in a woman in her forties or fifties in good health.

Here the CDR3 DNA reads TGTGCCAGCAGCTACGACAGGGGCCTTCCTCCCCACACCTTC. Protein: CASSYDRGLPPHTF. The chain couples TRBV7-2 to TRBJ1-2, with 8 nucleotides matching TRBD1. The CDR3 runs 14 residues. V trimming: 4 bases; J trimming: 12 bases; junction bases outside the gene matches: 13. The germline V gene has CDR1 SGHTA and CDR2 FQGNSA.